This T cell receptor (beta chain) was sequenced during a study of blood T cell repertoires in COVID-19. This CDR3 region has 15 residues. V was pared by 0 bases and J by 6 bases, with 13 bases between. CDR1 is SGDLS, CDR2 YYNGEE, per germline. The data were produced by immunoSEQ multiplex PCR, yet TCRdb's version contains in-frame clones alone and is incomplete. Of over 90,000 clones listed, approximately 82% were seen once; the top ten hold 6% to 7.5%. The sequence was collected from a man aged 45 to 65 with active or convalescent COVID-19. Material: peripheral blood. The J gene is TRBJ2-1, the V gene TRBV9, with TRBD2 as a possible D gene (5 bases). The DNA of the CDR3 is TGTGCCAGCAGCGTAGCTCCCCCCGGGGTCAATGAGCAGTTCTTC. This gives the protein CASSVAPPGVNEQFF. Drawing the rest from reference TRBV9 and TRBJ2-1, the complete variable domain is DSGVTQTPKHLITATGQRVTLRCSPRSGDLSVYWYQQSLDQGLQFLIQYYNGEERAKGNILERFSAQQFPDLHSELNLSSLELGDSALYFCASSVAPPGVNEQFFGPGTRLTVL.